This paragraph covers one T cell receptor beta chain sequence. Sequencing was performed with immunoSEQ multiplex PCR; in TCRdb, only in-frame clones are kept and a portion is missing. The sample includes about a million clones, less than 85% of them seen just once. This sample is part of a study of shared clonotypes between healthy human individuals. J lost 6 bases, V lost 6 bases, and 10 bases had no gene match. Germline assignment: CDR1 SGHRS and CDR2 YFSETQ. CDR3 size: 15 residues. The sample comprised memory CD4+ T cells sorted from blood. Specified subset: CD45RA-negative fraction. This clonotype originated in a man aged 18-30 years in good health. V usage is TRBV5-1 and J usage is TRBJ2-1; 9 bases agree with TRBD1. DNA of the CDR3: TGCGCCAGCACCCTTAGAACAGGGGGCCCCAATGAGCAGTTCTTC. It codes for CASTLRTGGPNEQFF.